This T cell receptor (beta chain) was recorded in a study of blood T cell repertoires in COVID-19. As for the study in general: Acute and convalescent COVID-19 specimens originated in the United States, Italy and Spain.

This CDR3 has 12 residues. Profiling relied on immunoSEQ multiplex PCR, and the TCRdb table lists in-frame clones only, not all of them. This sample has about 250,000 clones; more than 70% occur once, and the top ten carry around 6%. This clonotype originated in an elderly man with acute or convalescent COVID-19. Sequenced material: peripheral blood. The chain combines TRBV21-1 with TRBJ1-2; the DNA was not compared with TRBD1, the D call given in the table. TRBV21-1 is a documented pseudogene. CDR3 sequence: CASSRQYYGYTF. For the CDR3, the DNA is TGTGCCAGCAGCAGACAGTACTATGGCTACACCTTC.